The clone carrying this T cell receptor beta chain appeared a few times. Its antigen is undetermined. The study reverse transcribed the entire isolated RNA, so it sequenced expressed TCRB transcripts. Clones were sequenced by immunoSEQ multiplex PCR, and TCRdb holds only the in-frame ones, with some missing. The sample has a few hundred thousand clones; 15% to 20% are singletons. V was pared by 3 bases and J by 4 bases, with 15 bases between. CDR3 length: 15 amino acids. From germline, CDR1 is MRHNA and CDR2 SNTAGT. This record comes from a study of beta chain features in type 1 diabetes. Study outcomes and limitations: Insertions at VDJ junctions were less frequent in type 1 diabetes patients. These patients also deleted more nucleotides at the same junctions. Patients with Type 1 diabetes showed moderately but significantly shorter TCRB CDR3s in all four CD4+ subsets. Since sequencing was performed on cDNA, cells with high TCR expression could be over-represented.

Via the markers CD45RO/CCR7/CD25/CD127/CD95/CD27, stem cell-like memory, regulatory, central memory and naive CD4+ cells were sorted. The source of this sequence is a man younger than 45 with type 1 diabetes. V usage is TRBV6-4 and J usage is TRBJ1-1, with D perhaps matching TRBD1 (6 bases). Sequencing was done on a sample of naive CD4+ T cells from blood. The chain's CDR3 is CASSEREGGGTEAFF. CDR3 coding DNA: TGTGCCAGCAGTGAACGGGAAGGAGGGGGCACTGAAGCTTTCTTT.